Listed here is a single T cell receptor (beta chain). Its antigen remains unidentified. No much larger clonotype is one base removed from it; base qualities were not supplied. TCRbeta CDR3 regions were amplified from genomic DNA by means of the immunoSEQ Assay, a bias-controlled multiplex PCR. The paper's data handling went like this. The number of nucleated cells in each sample was estimated from the amplification of reference gene primers within the assay. To quantify the absolute abundance of each unique TCRbeta CDR3 rearrangement, sequence reads were collapsed and filtered. For each sample, productive Simpson clonality was calculated by taking the square root of Simpson's diversity index across productive rearrangements. TCRdb obtained this table from immuneACCESS and retained in-frame rearrangements with V and J assigned. These tables miss some clones; where compared with another copy, unresolved V genes account for less than half of the shortfall, and the remainder is unexplained. The V and J calls and the clone size are those of that table, but D and trimming were determined from the DNA. This sample holds roughly 79,000 clones; 65% to 85% were observed only once. Roughly 4% of the sample is taken by the ten largest.

The data belong to a study of blood T cell repertoires in COVID-19 (dated by TCRdb to the early 2020s). A note on the overall study: The collaborator samples originated in the United States, Italy and Spain and spanned the acute and convalescent phases of COVID-19. The material from the prospective study consisted of cDNA or gDNA derived from T cells, B-cell-depleted T cells, or PBMCs. Subjects who had been exposed to COVID-19, were actively infected with it, or had recovered from it provided the deeply sampled blood TCRbeta repertoires that made up the dataset. A freely available public database, intended as a resource for researchers studying the immune response to SARS-CoV-2, is where the repertoires were released. The samples were drawn from the first 160 participants of the ongoing ImmuneRACE study and from some 1,300 subjects provided by 6 global collaborators. The sample metadata nearly always contained a de-identified subject ID, COVID-19 status, age in years and sex. Where available, HLA class I and class II types were obtained from metadata supplied by the sample provider rather than from assay-based typing. The paper as a whole reports these results and caveats: The quantity of clinical and demographic metadata differed by source and by participant and was supplied without curation.

The collaborating institutions used their own protocols to collect whole blood in K2EDTA tubes. Collaborator samples were shipped for TCRbeta analysis as frozen whole blood, isolated PBMCs, or DNA extracted from either sample type. The TCR sequence derives from a man in his fifties with acute or convalescent COVID-19. Input material: peripheral blood.

CDR3 reads: CASSVGGAGGEQFF. The DNA is TGTGCCAGCAGCGTAGGGGGAGCCGGGGGTGAGCAGTTCTTC. The rearranged chain carries TRBV9 and TRBJ2-1; the D gene is perhaps TRBD2, on 6 matching bases. Based on the germline V gene, the CDR1 and CDR2 sequences are SGDLS and YYNGEE. V and J lose 0 bases and 9 bases, and a span of 13 bases separates them. Taken from cysteine to phenylalanine, the CDR3 has 14 residues. Just CDR3 DNA is preserved here, 42 bases in frame from base 1.